One and the same sample provided the 3 T cell receptor beta chains below, sequenced in a study of shared clonotypes between healthy human individuals (TCRdb year 2020). The library was prepared using the immunoSEQ multiplex PCR assay. Not all clones reach the TCRdb copy of this immuneACCESS table, which keeps in-frame sequences only. Checked studies attribute under half of the gap to unresolved V genes and leave the rest unexplained. This sample has roughly 2.2 million clones in its table, and around 92% of those were observed once. The top ten hold approximately 0.41% of the sample. The specimen was naive CD4+ T cells from PBMCs. Interpreted using the paper, the cell subset or site label stands for: CD45RA+ positively selected. The receptors stem from a man younger than 30 in good health. Some clones in this sample may be carry-over from other donors' samples.

In regard to this clone: In the same sample, other DNA sequences code for this CDR3. The chain joins TRBV7-2 to TRBJ1-2; D not resolved. Trimming removed 3 bases from V and 8 bases from J, with 10 bases in between. CDR1 SGHTA and CDR2 FQGNSA come from the germline V gene. This CDR3 is built from 12 residues. CDR3 DNA sequence: TGTGCCAGCAGCTTGGAAGGGTCCGGCTACACCTTC. Its translation is CASSLEGSGYTF.

This clone was recorded once. The chain joins TRBV5-6 to TRBJ2-7; 14 nucleotides line up with TRBD2. Germline CDR1 is SGHDT and CDR2 is YYEEEE. Trimming at V came to 0 bases and at J to 3 bases, leaving 2 bases not matched to a gene. The CDR3 extends over 16 amino acids. CDR3 region: CASSLAGLAGVYEQYF. Written as DNA, the CDR3 is TGTGCCAGCAGCTTGGCGGGACTAGCGGGGGTCTACGAGCAGTACTTC.

V and J are TRBV7-2 and TRBJ2-7; TRBD2 agrees at 8 bases. Germline trimming cut 3 bases from V and 6 bases from J; bases unmatched to any gene: 16. The CDR3 is 17 amino acids. Germline V gene sequence: CDR1 SGHTA, CDR2 FQGNSA. The CDR3 sequence is CASSLSFMSGRNSEQYF. The CDR3 DNA follows: TGTGCCAGCAGCTTGAGTTTCATGAGCGGGAGAAACTCCGAGCAGTACTTC. Variable domain in full (rest from reference TRBV7-2 and TRBJ2-7): GAGVSQSPSNKVTEKGKDVELRCDPISGHTALYWYRQSLGQGLEFLIYFQGNSAPDKSGLPSDRFSAERTGGSVSTLTIQRTQQEDSAVYLCASSLSFMSGRNSEQYFGPGTRLTVT.